This T cell receptor beta chain was documented in a study of cytomegalovirus exposure and HLA in healthy donors. Regarding the study as a whole: The authors later linked a missense DCLRE1C variant to TCR beta V- and J-gene trimming.

The germline V gene encodes CDR1 GTSNPN and CDR2 SVGIG (reference sequence). This CDR3 spans 13 amino acids. V was trimmed by 3 bases and J by 0 bases, leaving 8 bases between them. PCR involved 60 Vbeta and 13 Jbeta primers. The table came from immunoSEQ multiplex PCR; TCRdb's copy has only in-frame clones and leaves some out. The sample contains more than 150,000 clones, about 86% of which appear only once. On this clone itself: Its antigen is unidentified.

This receptor was taken from a woman younger than 35 in good health and CMV-seropositive. Material: PBMCs. The rearrangement links TRBV30 to TRBJ1-2; D gene uncertain. The DNA of the CDR3 is TGTGCCTGGAGGATCTCAGCTAACTATGGCTACACCTTC. It is translated as CAWRISANYGYTF.